Reported below is one T cell receptor beta chain. Antigen unknown. The junction and the germline gene differ at one end; a read error may be behind it. Total RNA and DNA came together from approximately 22-30 mg of bulk tissue without cell sorting. Patients carried chronic HBV infection without prior treatment. These data originate in a study of tumor-infiltrating lymphocytes in primary liver carcinoma. Study-wide context: Each of the samples returned roughly 3.65 to 7.5 million productive TCRbeta reads (a yield similar across tissue types).

A constant-region primer primed TCR beta cDNA synthesis from about 0.45 ug of total RNA. Libraries of TCR beta came from three nested multiplex PCR rounds with slightly modified ARM-PCR. It was with TRBV1-TRBV30 forward primers and a C-beta reverse primer that the first two PCR rounds were run, at about 10 cycles each. Via MiXCR, TCRdb re-called the multiplex PCR reads, giving one row per CDR3 protein. The table lists about 99,000 distinct CDR3 sequences, over 55% of them singletons, with around 8.8% in the top ten. The study, taken as a whole, reports: Against blood, tumors held a significantly higher top-250-clone fraction (p = 0.039). Lower overlap was observed for tumor-adjacent and tumor-blood pairs relative to tumor region pairs.

Germline V gives CDR1 SGHAT, CDR2 FQNNGV. The CDR3 runs 15 residues. The receptor's source is a woman aged 55-70 years with primary liver carcinoma and hepatitis B virus infection. Sequencing used liver tumor tissue from sampling region 5. The subset here: tumor region T5, tumor centre. The chain uses TRBV11-2 and TRBJ2-2; 11 bases agree with TRBD2. CDR3 loop: CAGSSTSGITGELFF. In nucleotides, the CDR3 is TGCGCCGGCAGTTCGACTAGCGGGATTACCGGGGAGCTGTTTTTT.